This TCR beta chain was captured by sequencing in a study of CD8 T cells in Susac syndrome. Study as a whole: Each patient with Susac syndrome, at the time of blood draw, was therapy-naive, on corticosteroids, or on intravenous immunoglobulin alone.

CDR1 and CDR2 from the germline V gene are DFQATT and SNEGSKA (reference sequence). The CDR3 has 16 amino acids. The V segment lost 0 bases and the J segment 0 bases; nucleotides outside the gene matches: 4. The RNA input was about 0.5 to 1 ug, and it was reverse transcribed with random hexamers. In TCRdb, the immunoSEQ multiplex PCR reads were re-called with MiXCR into one record per CDR3 protein. The sample records under 200,000 distinct CDR3 sequences, 91% being singletons. The chain carries TRBV20-1 and TRBJ2-1, with TRBD2 matching 8 bases. This clonotype was sampled from a human donor with Susac syndrome. Sequenced input: CD4+ T cells from PBMCs. The CDR3 region has the DNA TGCAGTGCTAGAGAGCGGGGGGTGAGCTCCTACAATGAGCAGTTCTTC. It translates to CSARERGVSSYNEQFF.